These 32 T cell receptor beta chains were sequenced from one sample in a study of cytotoxic CD8 clonotypes in ibrutinib-treated CLL. Data came from immunoSEQ multiplex PCR; TCRdb stores just in-frame clones and leaves some out. The data contain about 150,000 clones, 75% to 80% of them singletons. Sequenced material: PBMCs, taken after 24 months of ibrutinib treatment. These receptor sequences come from a human donor with chronic lymphocytic leukemia.

The chain carries TRBV15 and TRBJ2-1, with D perhaps given as TRBD1 or TRBD2 (7 bases each). V lost 9 bases to trimming and J lost 2 bases, with 14 bases between them. The CDR3 loop spans 14 amino acids. Germline V CDR1 and CDR2: LNHNV, YYDKDF (reference sequence). DNA of the CDR3: TGTGCCACACAGGGAGGGGGCCCCTACAATGAGCAGTTCTTC. Translation gives CATQGGGPYNEQFF.

The chain is built from TRBV19 and TRBJ2-7; D might be TRBD2 (5 bases). Trimming stripped 3 bases from V and 6 bases from J, with 15 bases between. The CDR3 runs to 14 residues. Germline V CDR1 and CDR2: LNHDA, SQIVND (reference sequence). CDR3 coding DNA: TGTGCCAGTAGTATGGTCGGTAGCGCGGGCGAGCAGTACTTC. It yields the protein CASSMVGSAGEQYF.

The chain links TRBV7-9 to TRBJ1-5, with D possibly being TRBD1 (6 bases). The CDR3 runs 15 residues. The V gene's germline CDR1 is SEHNR and CDR2 FQNEAQ (reference sequence). V lost 5 bases and J lost 0, with 11 bases in between. The CDR3 DNA sequence: TGTGCCAGCAGCCCCGAGGGGGATAGCAATCAGCCCCAGCATTTT. It yields the protein CASSPEGDSNQPQHF.

The chain couples TRBV28 to TRBJ1-5, with D unresolved. Germline V gene data show CDR1 as MDHEN and CDR2 as SYDVKM. The CDR3 totals 17 residues. Trimming stripped 0 bases from V and 4 bases from J, with 16 bases between. CDR3 sequence reads: CASSLWALREKNQPQHF. CDR3 bases: TGTGCCAGCAGTTTATGGGCCTTGAGGGAAAAAAATCAGCCCCAGCATTTT.

The rearrangement joins TRBV7-2 to TRBJ2-7; D may be TRBD1 (6 bases). The CDR3 covers 13 residues. V lost 6 bases, J lost 12 bases, and 21 bases lay in between. Germline loops: CDR1 SGHTA, CDR2 FQGNSA. The CDR3 DNA reads TGTGCCAGCAGTCAAAACCCAGGGGACCCCCCGTACTTC. This gives the protein CASSQNPGDPPYF.

This clone was observed many times. This sequence joins TRBV7-6 and TRBJ2-3; 10 positions match TRBD2. J was trimmed by 2 bases and V by 4 bases; bases with no gene match: 3. The CDR3 is 15 amino acids. Germline assignment: CDR1 SGHVS and CDR2 FNYEAQ. The CDR3, as DNA: TGTGCCAGCAGCTCACTAGCGGGGACCACAGATACGCAGTATTTT. Translating it yields CASSSLAGTTDTQYF.

CDR3 sequence reads: CASSRGSGGLQETQYF. The CDR3 nucleotides are TGCGCCAGCAGCCGAGGGAGCGGGGGCCTCCAAGAGACCCAGTACTTC. This rearrangement joins TRBV5-1 to TRBJ2-5; TRBD2 agrees at 8 bases. The V gene's germline CDR1 is SGHRS and CDR2 YFSETQ. This CDR3 spans 16 amino acids. Trimming cost V 4 bases and J 1 base; bases outside gene matches: 9.

The genes are TRBV7-6 and TRBJ1-2; the D is unclear. Germline CDR1 is SGHVS and CDR2 is FNYEAQ. The CDR3 contains 13 residues. V lost 1 base, J lost 2 bases, and 5 bases lay in between. In DNA form, the CDR3 reads TGTGCCAGCAGCTTAGAACAGAACTATGGCTACACCTTC. The encoded protein is CASSLEQNYGYTF.

J is TRBJ2-7 and V is TRBV14, with 8 bases matching TRBD2. The ends lost 4 bases at V and 2 bases at J; junction bases unmatched: 7. The germline V gene has CDR1 SGHDN and CDR2 FVKESK. The CDR3 has 15 residues. CDR3 amino acids: CASSLGGDGAYEQYF. CDR3 nucleotide sequence: TGTGCCAGCAGCCTCGGGGGGGATGGGGCCTACGAGCAGTACTTC.

V gene TRBV16 combines with J gene TRBJ2-1; 7 bases are a match to TRBD2. J gave up 2 bases and V 2 bases, and 3 bases lay outside the gene matches. CDR1 is KGHSY, CDR2 FQNENV, per germline. The CDR3 spans 15 residues. CDR3 DNA: TGTGCCAGCAGCCAAGGCCGGGGGGCCTACAATGAGCAGTTCTTC. Protein product: CASSQGRGAYNEQFF.

The rearrangement uses TRBV10-3 and TRBJ2-5; no firm D call. The CDR3 is 14 residues long. V was trimmed by 0 bases and J by 2 bases, leaving 7 bases between them. From germline, CDR1 is ENHRY and CDR2 SYGVKD. The CDR3 nucleotides are TGTGCCATCAGTGAGTCTGGTCAGCAAGAGACCCAGTACTTC. Translation: CAISESGQQETQYF.

The gene calls are TRBV25-1 and TRBJ2-3; D possibly matches TRBD1 or TRBD2 (5 bases each). Germline CDR1 MGHDK, CDR2 SYGVNS. V was trimmed by 4 bases and J by 4 bases, leaving 18 bases between them. The CDR3 runs 16 residues. DNA of the CDR3: TGTGCCAGCAGTGCCGGGACGGCTCGTGGTCCAGATACGCAGTATTTT. It specifies CASSAGTARGPDTQYF.

The chain couples TRBV7-2 to TRBJ1-4, with D possibly matching TRBD1 (5 bases). Trimming removed 1 base from V and 7 bases from J, with 7 bases in between. CDR3 size: 13 residues. Germline CDR1 reads SGHTA; CDR2 reads FQGNSA. CDR3 DNA: TGTGCCAGCAGCTTAGTTGGGGGTGAAAAACTGTTTTTT. This translates into CASSLVGGEKLFF.

As regards this clone: Other DNA variants within this sample encode the same CDR3. The chain employs TRBV5-1 and TRBJ2-2, with D unresolved. Between the trimmed V and J ends, which lost 2 bases and 6 bases, there was a span of 5 bases. The germline gives CDR1 SGHRS, CDR2 YFSETQ. The CDR3 has 12 amino acids. The CDR3 sequence: CASSLGAGELFF. CDR3 coding DNA: TGCGCCAGCAGCTTAGGAGCCGGGGAGCTGTTTTTT.

The chain joins TRBV18 to TRBJ1-2; no clear D. The CDR3 runs 15 residues. Germline CDR1 KGHSH, CDR2 LQKENI. V shed 3 bases and J shed 8 bases, with 19 bases lying between them. The CDR3 loop is CASSPGGVADGGYTF. CDR3 nucleotides: TGTGCCAGCTCACCCGGCGGGGTGGCCGATGGGGGCTACACCTTC.

The rearrangement links TRBV7-2 to TRBJ2-2, with TRBD2 identical over 7 bases. Losses at the gene ends were 5 bases for V and 6 bases for J; bases not matched to a gene: 9. This CDR3 region has 15 residues. The germline CDR1 and CDR2 sequences are SGHTA and FQGNSA. The CDR3 protein is CASSQRTSSPGELFF. CDR3 sequence (DNA): TGTGCCAGCAGCCAACGGACTAGTTCCCCCGGGGAGCTGTTTTTT.

This rearrangement joins TRBV7-2 to TRBJ2-1; 9 nucleotides align to TRBD2. With 5 bases clipped from V and 5 bases from J, the junction kept 13 bases outside the gene matches. This CDR3 is built from 17 residues. Looked up from germline, CDR1 is SGHTA and CDR2 is FQGNSA. This CDR3 reads CASSARGGGLAHNEQFF. CDR3 bases: TGTGCCAGCAGCGCCCGAGGGGGGGGACTAGCTCACAATGAGCAGTTCTTC.

Notes on this clone: Other DNA sequences in the sample encode the same CDR3. This chain links TRBV2 with TRBJ2-5; tentatively, D is TRBD2 (6 bases). The CDR3 runs to 13 residues. Germline V gene sequence: CDR1 SNHLY, CDR2 FYNNEI. Trimming shortened V by 6 bases and J by 1 base, and 9 bases separated the two germline ends. The CDR3 protein is CASRRGVQETQYF. CDR3 DNA: TGTGCCAGCAGGCGGGGCGTCCAAGAGACCCAGTACTTC.

The rearrangement links TRBV7-2 to TRBJ2-7; D possibly corresponds to TRBD2 (6 bases). The ends were cut back, 5 bases at V and 2 bases at J, with 22 bases in the middle. The CDR3 is 17 residues long. In germline, CDR1 is SGHTA, CDR2 FQGNSA. CDR3 sequence reads: CASSPRGTRGKPYEQYF. DNA for the CDR3: TGTGCCAGCAGCCCTAGGGGAACCCGGGGGAAGCCCTACGAGCAGTACTTC.

Only a few counts were recorded for this clone. The chain has TRBV2 and TRBJ1-5; tentatively, D is TRBD1 (6 bases). Trimming removed 6 bases at V and 10 bases at J, with 16 bases between. Germline V gene lookup returns CDR1 SNHLY and CDR2 FYNNEI. The CDR3 runs to 13 residues. CDR3 sequence: CASRGARGEPQHF. The CDR3 bases are TGTGCCAGCAGGGGGGCCCGGGGGGAACCCCAGCATTTT.

This chain joins TRBV2 and TRBJ2-6; 7 bases map to TRBD2. Germline CDR1 reads SNHLY; CDR2 reads FYNNEI. The ends lost 9 bases at V and 2 bases at J; junction bases unmatched: 7. This CDR3 has 15 amino acids. The CDR3 loop reads CASWGGLPGANVLTF. CDR3 nucleotides: TGTGCCAGTTGGGGGGGACTCCCTGGGGCCAACGTCCTGACTTTC.

J is TRBJ1-6 and V is TRBV6-5; D is unresolved. Trimming removed 2 bases from V and 10 bases from J, with 18 bases in between. CDR1 and CDR2 (germline): MNHEY, SVGAGI. This CDR3 contains 16 residues. CDR3 sequence reads: CASSYGWQEYHSPLHF. CDR3 DNA sequence: TGTGCCAGCAGTTACGGGTGGCAGGAGTACCACTCACCCCTCCACTTT.

The V call is TRBV5-1, the J call TRBJ1-3, with TRBD1 matching over 7 bases. The germline V gene encodes CDR1 SGHRS and CDR2 YFSETQ. V was pared by 0 bases and J by 2 bases, with 8 bases of the junction left unmatched. This CDR3 is built from 17 residues. Here the CDR3 DNA reads TGCGCCAGCAGCTTGGCCCCCCCCGGGACAGCTGGAAACACCATATATTTT. Amino acids: CASSLAPPGTAGNTIYF. Variable domain in full (rest from reference TRBV5-1 and TRBJ1-3): KAGVTQTPRYLIKTRGQQVTLSCSPISGHRSVSWYQQTPGQGLQFLFEYFSETQRNKGNFPGRFSGRQFSNSRSEMNVSTLELGDSALYLCASSLAPPGTAGNTIYFGEGSWLTVV.

This chain links TRBV14 with TRBJ1-4; D remains unclear. This CDR3 is 15 amino acids long. Germline assignment: CDR1 SGHDN and CDR2 FVKESK. V lost 4 bases, J lost 3 bases, and 12 bases lay in between. The CDR3 reads CASSPHPAANEKLFF. Written as DNA, the CDR3 is TGTGCCAGCAGCCCCCACCCGGCGGCTAATGAAAAACTGTTTTTT.

V gene TRBV5-1 combines with J gene TRBJ2-7; 10 bases align to TRBD1. Germline assignment: CDR1 SGHRS and CDR2 YFSETQ. Unmatched junction bases numbered 4, after V lost 4 bases and J lost 3 bases. The CDR3 contains 14 residues. CDR3 loop: CASSPDRGGYEQYF. Written as DNA, the CDR3 is TGCGCCAGCAGCCCGGACAGGGGGGGCTACGAGCAGTACTTC.

The table lists this clone with a few counts. At the DNA level, this CDR3 is encoded by other sequences in the same sample as well. The CDR3 loop reads CAWSVGTVSSGNTIYF. The CDR3 DNA reads TGTGCCTGGAGTGTAGGGACAGTGAGCTCTGGAAACACCATATATTTT. V and J are TRBV30 and TRBJ1-3; 7 bases match TRBD1. Trimming removed 0 bases from V and 0 bases from J; junction bases left unmatched: 5. The CDR3 has 16 amino acids. Germline V gene lookup returns CDR1 GTSNPN and CDR2 SVGIG (reference sequence).

V gene TRBV5-6 combines with J gene TRBJ2-3; TRBD2 is a possible D gene (5 bases). This CDR3 region has 14 residues. V lost 4 bases and J lost 2, with 11 bases in between. Per the germline V gene, CDR1 is SGHDT and CDR2 is YYEEEE. CDR3 residues: CASSIRESTDTQYF. Here the CDR3 DNA reads TGTGCCAGCAGCATCCGGGAATCCACAGATACGCAGTATTTT.

This clone has at least ten counts. The chain links TRBV7-9 to TRBJ2-7; perhaps TRBD2 as D (6 bases). Trimming took off 5 bases at V and 6 bases at J, with 17 bases between the two ends. The CDR3 spans 14 residues. Germline CDR1 reads SEHNR; CDR2 reads FQNEAQ (reference sequence). This chain's CDR3 is CASSTVGGRFEQYF. CDR3 sequence (DNA): TGTGCCAGCAGCACCGTCGGGGGACGGTTCGAGCAGTACTTC.

The chain links TRBV13 to TRBJ1-2; D is uncertain. Trimming shortened V by 1 base and J by 0 bases, and 3 bases separated the two germline ends. The length of the CDR3 is 13 residues. Germline values: CDR1 PRHDT, CDR2 FYEKMQ (reference sequence). CDR3 protein: CASSLAANYGYTF. In DNA form, the CDR3 reads TGTGCCAGCAGCTTAGCTGCTAACTATGGCTACACCTTC.

The rearrangement links TRBV6-5 to TRBJ1-1, with D possibly matching TRBD1 (6 bases). Trimming left V 7 bases short and J 0 bases short, with 12 bases between. Germline assignment: CDR1 MNHEY and CDR2 SVGAGI. This CDR3 comprises 14 residues. The CDR3 DNA sequence: TGTGCCAGCACCCCAGGGGAAATGAACACTGAAGCTTTCTTT. This encodes CASTPGEMNTEAFF.

This rearrangement joins TRBV7-2 to TRBJ2-7; tentative D call: TRBD1 (6 bases). V lost 6 bases and J lost 4, with 13 bases in between. This CDR3 region has 13 residues. Germline V gives CDR1 SGHTA, CDR2 FQGNSA. CDR3 sequence reads: CASRILGTYEQYF. In nucleotides, the CDR3 is TGTGCCAGCAGGATCCTAGGGACATACGAGCAGTACTTC.

This rearrangement joins TRBV6-6 to TRBJ2-7, with a possible D match to TRBD2 (6 bases). The V and J ends lost 5 bases and 7 bases respectively, with 18 bases between them. The CDR3 is 14 residues long. Germline values: CDR1 MNHNY, CDR2 SVGAGI (reference sequence). The CDR3 sequence: CASSPGTPPVEQYF. The CDR3 DNA reads TGTGCCAGCAGTCCCGGGACTCCGCCGGTGGAGCAGTACTTC.